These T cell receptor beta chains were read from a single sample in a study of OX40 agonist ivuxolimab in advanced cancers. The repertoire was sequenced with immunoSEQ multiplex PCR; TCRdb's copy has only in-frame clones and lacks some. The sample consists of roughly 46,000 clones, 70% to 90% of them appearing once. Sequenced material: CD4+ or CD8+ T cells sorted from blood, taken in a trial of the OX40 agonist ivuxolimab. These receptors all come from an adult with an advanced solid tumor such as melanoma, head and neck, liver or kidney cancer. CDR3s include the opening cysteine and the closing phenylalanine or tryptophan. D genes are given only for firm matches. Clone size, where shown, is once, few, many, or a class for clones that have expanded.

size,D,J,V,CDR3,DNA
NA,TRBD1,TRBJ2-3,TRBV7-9,CASSLTGTVVTDTQYF,TGTGCCAGCAGCCTAACCGGGACAGTCGTCACAGATACGCAGTATTTT
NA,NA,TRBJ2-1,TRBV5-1,CASSYRPYNEQFF,TGCGCCAGCAGCTACCGACCCTACAATGAGCAGTTCTTC
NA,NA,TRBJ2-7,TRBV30,CAWSGQGLGEQYF,TGTGCCTGGAGTGGTCAGGGTTTAGGCGAGCAGTACTTC
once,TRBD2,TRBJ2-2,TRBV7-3,CASSPTGGVTTGELFF,TGTGCCAGCAGCCCGACGGGGGGAGTCACCACCGGGGAGCTGTTTTTT
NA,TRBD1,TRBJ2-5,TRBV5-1,CASSPGTGLGETQYF,TGCGCCAGCAGCCCCGGGACAGGGTTAGGAGAGACCCAGTACTTC
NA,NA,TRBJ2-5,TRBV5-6,CASSVDGVQYF,TGTGCCAGCAGCGTCGACGGGGTGCAGTACTTC
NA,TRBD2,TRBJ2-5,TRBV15,CATSRDSGRVQETQYF,TGTGCCACCAGCAGAGATAGCGGGAGGGTCCAAGAGACCCAGTACTTC
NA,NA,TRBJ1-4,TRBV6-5,CASSYFVDSEKLFF,TGTGCCAGCAGTTATTTTGTTGACAGTGAAAAACTGTTTTTT
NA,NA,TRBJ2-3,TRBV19,CASSAGQSLTDTQYF,TGTGCCAGTAGTGCGGGACAGAGCCTCACAGATACGCAGTATTTT
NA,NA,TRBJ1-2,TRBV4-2,CASSQERTVLAYGYTF,TGTGCCAGCAGCCAAGAGAGGACTGTTCTAGCCTATGGCTACACCTTC
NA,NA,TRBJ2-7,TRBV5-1,CASSSSYRSHEQYF,TGCGCCAGCAGCTCCTCGTACCGTAGCCACGAGCAGTACTTC
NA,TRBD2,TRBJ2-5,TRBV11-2,CASSLAVPGLAGGETQYF,TGTGCCAGCAGCTTAGCGGTCCCTGGACTAGCGGGAGGAGAGACCCAGTACTTC
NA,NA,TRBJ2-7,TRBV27,CASSVTGNYEQYF,TGTGCCAGCAGTGTCACGGGGAACTACGAGCAGTACTTC
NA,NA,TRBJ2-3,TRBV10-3,CAISENWRGPGDTQYF,TGTGCCATCAGTGAGAATTGGCGAGGCCCAGGAGATACGCAGTATTTT
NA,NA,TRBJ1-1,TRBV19,CASSNSLMNTEAFF,TGTGCCAGTAGTAACAGCCTAATGAACACTGAAGCTTTCTTT
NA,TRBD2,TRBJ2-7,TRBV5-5,CASSSSGTTYEQYF,TGTGCCAGCAGCTCGAGCGGGACCACCTACGAGCAGTACTTC
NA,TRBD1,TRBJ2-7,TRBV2,CASIAGTGGWYEQYF,TGTGCCAGCATCGCCGGGACAGGGGGTTGGTACGAGCAGTACTTC
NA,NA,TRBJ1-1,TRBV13,CASSRGRGTEAFF,TGTGCCAGCAGCCGGGGCAGGGGTACTGAAGCTTTCTTT
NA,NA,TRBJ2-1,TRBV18,CASSPGRWWDEQFF,TGTGCCAGCTCACCGGGGCGGTGGTGGGATGAGCAGTTCTTC
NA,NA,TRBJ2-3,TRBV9,CASSEFGGRVSTDTQYF,TGTGCCAGCAGCGAATTCGGTGGGCGAGTAAGCACAGATACGCAGTATTTT
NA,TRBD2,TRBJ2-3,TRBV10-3,CAISDAAGITDTQYF,TGTGCCATCAGTGATGCAGCGGGGATCACAGATACGCAGTATTTT
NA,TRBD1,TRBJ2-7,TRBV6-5,CASSYAGGTGVMQYF,TGTGCCAGCAGTTATGCGGGCGGGACAGGGGTGATGCAGTACTTC
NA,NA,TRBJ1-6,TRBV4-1,CASSQRTNSPLHF,TGCGCCAGCAGCCAAAGAACTAATTCACCCCTCCACTTT
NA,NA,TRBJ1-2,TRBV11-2,CASSPLGAFFPLYGYTF,TGTGCCAGCAGCCCCCTAGGGGCGTTCTTCCCCCTCTATGGCTACACCTTC
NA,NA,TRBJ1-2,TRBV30,CAWSGGSYGYTF,TGTGCCTGGAGTGGGGGCAGCTATGGCTACACCTTC
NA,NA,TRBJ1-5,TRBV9,CASSVGPGGNQPQHF,TGTGCCAGCAGCGTCGGACCTGGGGGCAATCAGCCCCAGCATTTT
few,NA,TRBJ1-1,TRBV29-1,CSVEDFPPLNPASEAFF,TGCAGCGTTGAAGACTTTCCTCCCCTTAACCCGGCGAGTGAAGCTTTCTTT
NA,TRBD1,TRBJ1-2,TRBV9,CASVPGQLNYGYTF,TGTGCCAGCGTACCGGGACAGCTGAACTATGGCTACACCTTC
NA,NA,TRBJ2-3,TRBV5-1,CASSLSRGTWGSDTQYF,TGCGCCAGCAGCTTGTCCCGCGGGACATGGGGGTCAGATACGCAGTATTTT
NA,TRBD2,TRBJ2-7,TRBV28,CASSTWTSGMHEQYF,TGTGCCAGCAGCACTTGGACTAGCGGGATGCACGAGCAGTACTTC
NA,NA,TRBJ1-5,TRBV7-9,CASSLGVGPNQPQHF,TGTGCCAGCAGCTTAGGGGTAGGGCCGAATCAGCCCCAGCATTTT
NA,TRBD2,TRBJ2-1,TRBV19,CASSIEASGSRQFF,TGTGCCAGTAGTATAGAGGCTAGCGGGAGTAGGCAGTTCTTC
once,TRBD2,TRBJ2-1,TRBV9,CASSAGLEGTSGSNEQFF,TGTGCCAGCAGCGCCGGGTTGGAGGGGACTAGCGGGAGCAATGAGCAGTTCTTC
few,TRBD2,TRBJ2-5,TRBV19,CASSGGLAGETQYF,TGTGCCAGTAGTGGGGGACTAGCGGGGGAGACCCAGTACTTC
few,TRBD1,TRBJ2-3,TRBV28,CASRQIGTGEDTQYF,TGTGCCAGCAGACAAATAGGGACAGGGGAGGATACGCAGTATTTT
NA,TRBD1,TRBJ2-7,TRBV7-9,CASSLGQGASQYF,TGTGCCAGCAGCTTAGGTCAGGGGGCGAGTCAGTACTTC
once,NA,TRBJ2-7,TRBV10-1,CANSRGSYEQYF,TGCGCCAACTCGAGGGGCTCCTACGAGCAGTACTTC
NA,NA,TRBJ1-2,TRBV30,CAWSVQSVGYTF,TGTGCCTGGAGTGTACAGTCAGTCGGCTACACCTTC
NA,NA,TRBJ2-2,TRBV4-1,CASKEALGGGELFF,TGCGCCAGCAAAGAGGCACTGGGGGGCGGGGAGCTGTTTTTT
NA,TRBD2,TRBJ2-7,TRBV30,CAGGGSYEQYF,TGTGCCGGCGGGGGGTCGTACGAGCAGTACTTC
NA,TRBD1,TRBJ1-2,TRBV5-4,CASSLVGQGYGYTF,TGTGCCAGCAGCTTGGTCGGACAGGGCTATGGCTACACCTTC
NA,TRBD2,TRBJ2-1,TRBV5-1,CASSTGLGAGGMGNEQFF,TGCGCCAGCAGCACCGGCCTAGGAGCGGGAGGTATGGGGAATGAGCAGTTCTTC
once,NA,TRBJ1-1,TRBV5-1,CASSEGGGNTEAFF,TGCGCCAGCTCCGAGGGGGGAGGTAACACTGAAGCTTTCTTT
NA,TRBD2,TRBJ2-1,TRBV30,CACSLAGGPVEQFF,TGTGCCTGCTCACTAGCGGGAGGGCCGGTTGAGCAGTTCTTC